This TCR beta chain was captured in a study of T cell responses to AZD1222 COVID-19 vaccine. Study outcomes and limitations: With dominance at 160-218 and 743-854, vaccine-associated CD4 TCRs spanned spike. Nearly half of unique spike-specific TCRs reportedly avoided B.1.351 and B.1.1.7 mutated regions. Females outnumbered males among donors, who were mostly white British; clonal diversity was possibly underestimated.

A note on this clone: Its antigen is not known.

TCRdb's table, derived via immunoSEQ multiplex PCR, lists solely in-frame clones and lacks some. The table includes about 90,000 clones, about 91% detected once. V dropped 4 bases and J dropped 0 bases, with 17 bases sitting between them. Germline loops: CDR1 SGDLS, CDR2 YYNGEE. The CDR3 totals 18 residues. This sequence originates from an adult who received the AZD1222 COVID-19 vaccine. The specimen was peripheral blood, collected 28 days after the second AZD1222 dose. V and J are TRBV9 and TRBJ2-6; D gene ambiguous. The CDR3 sequence: CASSPRTERTSGANVLTF. The CDR3 DNA is TGTGCCAGCAGCCCTCGGACGGAAAGGACCTCTGGGGCCAACGTCCTGACTTTC.